Following are 28 T cell receptor beta chains from one sample sequenced in a study of CD8 T cells in Susac syndrome. RNA was extracted with the RNeasy kit, and a quantity of about 0.5 to 1 ug was reverse transcribed using random hexamers. TCRdb reanalysed the immunoSEQ multiplex PCR reads using MiXCR and keeps one entry per CDR3 protein. This sample carries 140,000 or so distinct CDR3 sequences, roughly 94% of them seen once, and the ten largest clones take approximately 0.09%. The sample comprised CD4+ T cells from PBMCs. The source of these receptors is a human donor in good health.

This chain uses TRBV10-3 with TRBJ1-2; TRBD1 agrees at 9 bases. The V gene's germline CDR1 is ENHRY and CDR2 SYGVKD. CDR3 length: 13 amino acids. Trimming removed 6 bases from V and 6 bases from J; junction bases left unmatched: 5. The DNA of the CDR3 is TGTGCCATCAGCGTTGGACAGGGGAATGGCTACACCTTC. It is translated as CAISVGQGNGYTF.

The chain has TRBV27 and TRBJ2-3; 9 nucleotides align to TRBD1. Germline values: CDR1 MNHEY, CDR2 SMNVEV (reference sequence). The CDR3 loop spans 15 amino acids. With 4 bases clipped from V and 4 bases from J, the junction kept 6 bases outside the gene matches. The CDR3: CASSSGQGRADTQYF. The CDR3, as DNA: TGTGCCAGCAGTTCTGGACAGGGGAGGGCAGATACGCAGTATTTT.

V and J are TRBV27 and TRBJ1-4; D uncertain. CDR1 is MNHEY, CDR2 SMNVEV, per germline (reference sequence). This CDR3 contains 13 residues. Trimming pared 4 bases from V and 6 bases from J, leaving 9 bases between. CDR3 amino acids: CASSSYGYEKLFF. DNA of the CDR3: TGTGCCAGCAGTTCCTACGGGTATGAAAAACTGTTTTTT.

This clonotype was observed a single time. V and J are TRBV20-1 and TRBJ1-1; possible D gene TRBD1, 6 bases. CDR1 is DFQATT and CDR2 is SNEGSKA in the germline V gene (reference sequence). This CDR3 comprises 12 residues. V shed 5 bases and J shed 3 bases, with 10 bases lying between them. The CDR3 DNA is TGCAGTGCTTTAGGGGGAGACACTGAAGCTTTCTTT. Translating it yields CSALGGDTEAFF.

This rearrangement joins TRBV28 to TRBJ1-1, with 9 nucleotides matching TRBD1. This CDR3 comprises 16 residues. CDR1 and CDR2 from the germline V gene are MDHEN and SYDVKM. V was clipped by 3 bases and J by 10 bases; unmatched bases: 15. Written as DNA, the CDR3 is TGTGCCAGCAGTTTTTGGCTTCCGGGACAGGGTCAACGAGCTTTCTTT. Translated: CASSFWLPGQGQRAFF.

This chain joins TRBV3-1 and TRBJ2-7; D gene uncertain. CDR1 LGHDT and CDR2 YNNKEL come from the germline V gene (reference sequence). This CDR3 region has 15 residues. V lost 0 bases and J lost 5, with 14 bases in between. CDR3 coding DNA: TGTGCCAGCAGCCAAGAGGTGGCGATCAGCCACGAGCAGTACTTC. This codes for CASSQEVAISHEQYF.

The chain links TRBV19 to TRBJ2-3; possibly TRBD2 for D (6 bases). The CDR3 totals 11 residues. V dropped 8 bases and J dropped 7 bases, with 10 bases sitting between them. Germline CDR1 is LNHDA and CDR2 is SQIVND (reference sequence). CDR3 in amino acids: CASRRGYTQYF. CDR3 nucleotide sequence: TGTGCCAGTCGACGGGGGTATACGCAGTATTTT.

This sequence joins TRBV5-1 and TRBJ2-3; D gene unclear. This CDR3 is 14 amino acids long. Between the trimmed V and J ends, which lost 0 bases and 2 bases, there was a span of 7 bases. Germline CDR1 and CDR2: SGHRS and YFSETQ. The CDR3 region is CASSLEQLTDTQYF. The CDR3 DNA reads as TGCGCCAGCAGCTTGGAACAGCTCACAGATACGCAGTATTTT.

V is TRBV20-1 and J is TRBJ1-1; tentative D call: TRBD1 (5 bases). Trimming cost V 3 bases and J 7 bases, with 15 bases left between them. Germline CDR1 and CDR2: DFQATT and SNEGSKA (reference sequence). The length of the CDR3 is 13 residues. The CDR3 protein is CSASYRGGGEAFF. In DNA, the CDR3 is TGCAGTGCTAGCTACCGGGGCGGCGGTGAAGCTTTCTTT.

The chain uses TRBV5-1 and TRBJ2-3; 7 bases map to TRBD2. CDR1 and CDR2 from the germline V gene are SGHRS and YFSETQ. Trimming removed 3 bases from V and 3 bases from J; junction bases left unmatched: 10. The CDR3 sequence is 16 residues long. The CDR3 nucleotides read TGCGCCAGCAGCTCGACTAGCCCCGCGGGGACAGATACGCAGTATTTT. This codes for CASSSTSPAGTDTQYF.

The chain employs TRBV7-9 and TRBJ2-3; the D is unclear. Trimming removed 1 base at V and 3 bases at J, with 11 bases between. The germline V gene encodes CDR1 SEHNR and CDR2 FQNEAQ (reference sequence). The CDR3 consists of 15 residues. The CDR3 DNA sequence: TGTGCCAGCAGCTTAGGGACGTTAGCTACAGATACGCAGTATTTT. It specifies CASSLGTLATDTQYF.

This chain joins TRBV3-1 and TRBJ1-2; D uncertain. CDR3 length: 14 residues. The germline CDR1 and CDR2 sequences are LGHDT and YNNKEL (reference sequence). The V gene lost 4 bases and the J gene lost 2 bases, with 11 bases spanning the gap. This CDR3 reads CASSPGLTNYGYTF. The CDR3 DNA is TGTGCCAGCAGCCCCGGACTAACAAACTATGGCTACACCTTC.

The chain combines TRBV29-1 with TRBJ1-4; maybe TRBD1 (6 bases). V was pared by 4 bases and J by 0 bases, with 9 bases between. The CDR3 has 14 amino acids. Germline values: CDR1 SQVTM, CDR2 ANQGSEA. The CDR3 protein is CSVGRGATNEKLFF. CDR3 DNA sequence: TGCAGCGTTGGCAGGGGTGCAACTAATGAAAAACTGTTTTTT.

The chain joins TRBV9 to TRBJ2-2; D call uncertain. Looked up from germline, CDR1 is SGDLS and CDR2 is YYNGEE. V shed 4 bases and J shed 6 bases, with 13 bases lying between them. This CDR3 spans 14 amino acids. The CDR3 region has the DNA TGTGCCAGCAGCACCGGACCGATGGCCGGGGAGCTGTTTTTT. Encoded protein: CASSTGPMAGELFF.

The chain has TRBV27 and TRBJ2-7; D unresolved. The CDR3 extends over 13 amino acids. Germline CDR1 is MNHEY and CDR2 is SMNVEV (reference sequence). The V and J ends lost 5 bases and 4 bases respectively, with 12 bases between them. CDR3 DNA sequence: TGTGCCAGCAGTCCCCGCCCACATTACGAGCAGTACTTC. Translating gives CASSPRPHYEQYF.

The chain joins TRBV7-9 to TRBJ1-2; 7 bases agree with TRBD1. The V segment lost 5 bases and the J segment 7 bases; nucleotides outside the gene matches: 10. This CDR3 comprises 14 residues. Germline assignment: CDR1 SEHNR and CDR2 FQNEAQ (reference sequence). CDR3 in amino acids: CASSLGTAAPGYTF. DNA for the CDR3: TGTGCCAGCAGCCTCGGGACAGCGGCCCCTGGCTACACCTTC.

CDR3 sequence (DNA): TGTGCCACCAGCAGGGACAGGGTTGAAGGCTACACCTTC. Its translation: CATSRDRVEGYTF. The chain couples TRBV15 to TRBJ1-2; the match to TRBD1 covers 8 bases. CDR3 length: 13 residues. V shed 3 bases, J shed 8 bases, and the junction held 5 bases outside the gene matches. The germline V gene has CDR1 LNHNV and CDR2 YYDKDF (reference sequence).

The V and J genes are TRBV3-1 and TRBJ1-3; D not resolved. Germline V gene data show CDR1 as LGHDT and CDR2 as YNNKEL (reference sequence). There are 12 residues in the CDR3. V was pared by 0 bases and J by 4 bases, with 1 base between. CDR3 DNA sequence: TGTGCCAGCAGCCAAGAGGGAAACACCATATATTTT. Translated, it gives CASSQEGNTIYF.

CDR3 sequence: CSARRPGLAITNEQFF. CDR3 nucleotide sequence: TGCAGTGCTAGACGCCCCGGACTAGCGATAACCAATGAGCAGTTCTTC. V is TRBV20-1 and J is TRBJ2-1; 9 bases map to TRBD2. The CDR3 consists of 16 residues. The V gene end was trimmed by 2 bases and the J gene end by 6 bases; junction bases not matched to a gene: 11. Germline V gene lookup returns CDR1 DFQATT and CDR2 SNEGSKA (reference sequence).

The CDR3: CAWSVGRTSGTLYEQYF. As DNA, the CDR3 is TGTGCCTGGAGTGTAGGGCGAACTAGCGGAACCCTCTACGAGCAGTACTTC. The rearrangement uses TRBV30 and TRBJ2-7, with 8 bases matching TRBD2. Trimming took 0 bases from V and 3 from J; bases not matched to a gene: 13. The CDR3 runs to 17 residues. Looked up from germline, CDR1 is GTSNPN and CDR2 is SVGIG (reference sequence).

V gene TRBV28 combines with J gene TRBJ1-1, with 8 bases matching TRBD1. The V segment lost 2 bases and the J segment 0 bases; nucleotides outside the gene matches: 8. The V gene's germline CDR1 is MDHEN and CDR2 SYDVKM. The CDR3 loop spans 17 amino acids. CDR3 bases: TGTGCCAGCAGTTTACGGCGGGACAGGCTCATGAACACTGAAGCTTTCTTT. It codes for CASSLRRDRLMNTEAFF.

The CDR3 region has the DNA TGCGCCAGCAGCTTGGGACAGGGCGTCCACGAAAAACTGTTTTTT. As protein: CASSLGQGVHEKLFF. This sequence joins TRBV5-1 and TRBJ1-4, with 7 bases lining up with TRBD1. This CDR3 is 15 amino acids long. The germline V gene has CDR1 SGHRS and CDR2 YFSETQ. With V trimmed by 0 bases and J by 8 bases, 7 bases remained unmatched. The complete variable domain, with remaining parts taken from reference TRBV5-1 and TRBJ1-4, reads KAGVTQTPRYLIKTRGQQVTLSCSPISGHRSVSWYQQTPGQGLQFLFEYFSETQRNKGNFPGRFSGRQFSNSRSEMNVSTLELGDSALYLCASSLGQGVHEKLFFGSGTQLSVL.

The rearrangement links TRBV5-1 to TRBJ2-1, with D perhaps being TRBD1 or TRBD2 (6 bases each). V lost 0 bases, J lost 0 bases, and 10 bases lay in between. The CDR3 has 16 residues. Per germline, CDR1 SGHRS and CDR2 YFSETQ. CDR3 DNA: TGCGCCAGCAGCTTGGGAGGGGGGAACTCCTACAATGAGCAGTTCTTC. This gives the protein CASSLGGGNSYNEQFF.

The V call is TRBV20-1, the J call TRBJ2-5; D remains unclear. Germline V lookup: CDR1 DFQATT, CDR2 SNEGSKA (reference sequence). The V end lost 1 base, the J end lost 2 bases, and 5 bases lay between the germline ends. The CDR3 sequence is 12 residues long. The CDR3 nucleotides read TGCAGTGCTAGAGGCCTTCAAGAGACCCAGTACTTC. Protein: CSARGLQETQYF.

The V and J genes are TRBV7-2 and TRBJ1-3; D unclear. The ends were cut back, 8 bases at V and 0 bases at J, with 11 bases in the middle. This CDR3 region has 14 residues. Germline V gene data show CDR1 as SGHTA and CDR2 as FQGNSA. The CDR3 region has the DNA TGTGCCAGCGCCCTAACGGCCTCTGGAAACACCATATATTTT. Its protein product is CASALTASGNTIYF.

The rearrangement joins TRBV4-1 to TRBJ2-5; D uncertain. Germline values: CDR1 MGHRA, CDR2 YSYEKL. V lost 0 bases and J lost 7, with 15 bases in between. CDR3 length: 15 residues. CDR3: CASSQEGPGWGTQYF. The CDR3 nucleotides read TGCGCCAGCAGCCAAGAAGGACCAGGCTGGGGGACCCAGTACTTC.

The V and J genes are TRBV5-4 and TRBJ2-1; D ambiguous. CDR1 and CDR2 (germline): SGHNT, YYREEE (reference sequence). The ends were cut back, 4 bases at V and 5 bases at J, with 13 bases in the middle. The CDR3 covers 14 residues. The CDR3 DNA follows: TGTGCCAGCAGCACCCGGAATTCAAACAATGAGCAGTTCTTC. Protein: CASSTRNSNNEQFF.

The rearrangement joins TRBV20-1 to TRBJ2-7, with 8 bases matching TRBD1. This CDR3 is built from 14 residues. The junction had 7 bases not matched to a gene; V was cut back by 6 bases and J by 0 bases. In germline, CDR1 is DFQATT, CDR2 SNEGSKA (reference sequence). The CDR3 region is CSAIGTGFSYEQYF. The CDR3 DNA reads TGCAGTGCCATCGGGACAGGTTTCTCCTACGAGCAGTACTTC.